This T cell receptor beta chain was retrieved from a study of OX40 agonist ivuxolimab in advanced cancers. Clones were sequenced by immunoSEQ multiplex PCR, and TCRdb holds only the in-frame ones, with some missing. The sample holds around 77,000 clones, about nine tenths seen once. The germline CDR1 and CDR2 sequences are SGDLS and YYNGEE. The trim removed 3 bases at V and 8 bases at J, leaving 6 bases unmatched. CDR3 length: 15 residues. The specimen was CD4+ or CD8+ T cells sorted from blood, collected in a trial of the OX40 agonist ivuxolimab. The receptor was isolated from an adult with an advanced solid tumor such as melanoma, head and neck, liver or kidney cancer. J is TRBJ2-2 and V is TRBV9; 11 nucleotides match TRBD2. The CDR3 here is CASSATSGSSGELFF. In DNA form, the CDR3 reads TGTGCCAGCAGCGCCACTAGCGGGAGTTCAGGGGAGCTGTTTTTT.